This passage covers 9 T cell receptor beta chains from one sample sequenced in a study of cytomegalovirus exposure and HLA in healthy donors. A multiplex PCR was run with 60 Vbeta primers and 13 Jbeta primers. Profiling relied on immunoSEQ multiplex PCR, and the TCRdb table lists in-frame clones only, not all of them. The sample has some 150,000 clones; around four fifths are singletons. The material sequenced was PBMCs. Receptors were obtained from a man aged 45 to 65 in good health and CMV-seropositive.

V and J are TRBV12-5 and TRBJ1-1, with 9 bases aligning to TRBD1. This CDR3 contains 14 residues. The germline V gene has CDR1 LGHNT and CDR2 FRNRAP. The junction had 8 bases not matched to a gene; V was cut back by 7 bases and J by 5 bases. CDR3 amino acids: CASALDRGETEAFF. The CDR3 DNA reads as TGTGCTAGTGCCCTCGACAGGGGGGAAACTGAAGCTTTCTTT.

This chain links TRBV11-2 with TRBJ2-4, with 11 bases that match TRBD2. Trimming took 6 bases from V and 5 from J; bases not matched to a gene: 12. This CDR3 spans 17 amino acids. Germline V CDR1 and CDR2: SGHAT, FQNNGV. As DNA, the CDR3 is TGTGCCAGCAGTCAGACTAGCGGGAAAAGGCTGCAAAACATTCAGTACTTC. This sequence encodes CASSQTSGKRLQNIQYF.

The rearrangement uses TRBV6-1 and TRBJ1-2; 7 bases map to TRBD1. V shed 5 bases and J 4 bases; nucleotides not matched to a gene: 4. This CDR3 region has 13 residues. The germline V gene has CDR1 MNHNS and CDR2 SASEGT. CDR3 nucleotide sequence: TGTGCCAGCAGTTGGGGACAGATCTATGGCTACACCTTC. Encoded protein: CASSWGQIYGYTF.

The rearrangement links TRBV19 to TRBJ2-5, with D unresolved. The V end was cut by 9 bases, the J end by 2 bases, with 13 bases between. CDR1 and CDR2 (germline): LNHDA, SQIVND (reference sequence). The CDR3 is made up of 13 amino acids. This chain's CDR3 is CARLSGGQETQYF. The CDR3 DNA reads as TGTGCCAGACTCTCGGGTGGGCAAGAGACCCAGTACTTC.

Comments on this clone: The identical CDR3 is also encoded by other nucleotide sequences in the sample. The gene calls are TRBV5-1 and TRBJ2-5; a weak D match, TRBD2 (6 bases). The V and J ends lost 0 bases and 2 bases respectively, with 8 bases between them. The CDR3 covers 14 residues. Germline V gene sequence: CDR1 SGHRS, CDR2 YFSETQ. In nucleotides, the CDR3 is TGCGCCAGCAGCTTGGGACGGGGGCAAGAGACCCAGTACTTC. Its protein product is CASSLGRGQETQYF.

The rearrangement uses TRBV7-3 and TRBJ2-1; D remains unclear. Germline values: CDR1 SGHTA, CDR2 FQGTGA. This CDR3 has 13 residues. Trimming shortened V by 5 bases and J by 6 bases, and 11 bases separated the two germline ends. CDR3 region: CASSQHGPNEQFF. Here the CDR3 DNA reads TGTGCCAGCAGCCAACATGGGCCCAATGAGCAGTTCTTC.

The V call is TRBV5-6, the J call TRBJ2-1; unclear D gene. This CDR3 spans 13 amino acids. V was shortened by 1 base and J by 10 bases, with 12 bases between the two germline ends. The germline V gene encodes CDR1 SGHDT and CDR2 YYEEEE. CDR3 DNA: TGTGCCAGCAGCTTGCCGGCAGGCCCCGAGCAGTTCTTC. Its protein product is CASSLPAGPEQFF.

The J gene is TRBJ1-2, the V gene TRBV30; tentatively, D is TRBD1 (5 bases). Deletions cut 4 bases from V and 4 bases from J, with 16 bases between. The V gene's germline CDR1 is GTSNPN and CDR2 SVGIG (reference sequence). The CDR3 has 14 amino acids. The CDR3 region has the DNA TGTGCCTGGACGAAGGGGTTTTATATCTATGGCTACACCTTC. It translates to CAWTKGFYIYGYTF.

V usage is TRBV5-5 and J usage is TRBJ1-1; 10 bases map to TRBD1. This CDR3 contains 15 residues. In germline, CDR1 is SGHKS, CDR2 YYEKEE (reference sequence). The trim removed 1 base at V and 4 bases at J, leaving 4 bases unmatched. As DNA, the CDR3 is TGTGCCAGCAGCTTGTGGGACAGGGGCGCCACTGAAGCTTTCTTT. Translated, it gives CASSLWDRGATEAFF.